This TCR beta chain is from a study of chemoradiotherapy in HPV16-positive cancers. Findings and limits, study-wide: In HPV16-positive patients, HPV-responsive T-cell expansion tracked better recurrence-free survival.

After removal of 9 bases from V and 4 bases from J, the junction contained 8 bases not matched to a gene. There are 13 residues in the CDR3. Germline CDR1 is SNHLY and CDR2 is FYNNEI. About this clone itself: The target antigen is unknown.

Only in-frame clones appear in the TCRdb table, and some are missing; sequencing was by immunoSEQ multiplex PCR. The sample has 15,000 to 20,000 clones; around 74% are singletons. This clonotype originated in a human donor with HPV-associated anogenital cancer. V is TRBV2 and J is TRBJ1-2; TRBD1 aligns across 7 bases. Sample collection occurred from a patient who underwent chemoradiotherapy. CDR3 residues: CASGGQAIYGYTF. CDR3 in DNA: TGTGCCAGTGGTGGACAGGCGATCTATGGCTACACCTTC. The variable domain in full, completed from reference TRBV2 and TRBJ1-2, reads EPEVTQTPSHQVTQMGQEVILRCVPISNHLYFYWYRQILGQKVEFLVSFYNNEISEKSEIFDDQFSVERPDGSNFTLKIRSTKLEDSAMYFCASGGQAIYGYTFGSGTRLTVV.